This T cell receptor beta chain was found in a study of identical twins. Study-level points and caveats: Insertions were fewer in abundant cord blood beta clonotypes, whereas memory repertoires showed none of this pattern.

Germline CDR1 and CDR2: LGHNA and YNFKEQ. The CDR3 has 15 amino acids. The cDNA had a unique molecular identifier and a template-switch universal primer site. One entry per CDR3 protein results from TCRdb running MiXCR on the 5' RACE reads. The sample has some 1,700,000 distinct CDR3 sequences, around 29% seen once. To note about this clonotype: Its antigen is as yet unknown.

The receptor comes from a newborn girl in good health. The V gene is TRBV4-2, the J gene TRBJ2-4; 7 positions match TRBD2. The end of the DNA aligns better with TRBJ2-7, so the J call may be wrong. The sequenced sample was cord blood. The CDR3 reads CASSPYSSGFYEQYV. CDR3 DNA sequence: TGTGCCAGCAGCCCCTACAGTAGCGGGTTCTACGAGCAGTACGTC.